The present entry profiles one TCR beta chain with its context. This entry belongs to a study of blood T cell repertoires in COVID-19. Study at large: Acute and convalescent COVID-19 samples came from the United States, Italy and Spain.

Seattle cases were enrolled at active infection and followed longitudinally. Authors' methods: Estimated nucleated cell counts came from reference gene primer amplification. Assay: immunoSEQ multiplex PCR; the TCRdb copy retains only in-frame clones and omits some. The V and J calls and the clone size are those of that table, but D and trimming were determined from the DNA. This repertoire shows 300,000 to 450,000 clones, roughly 90% found once; its top ten account for around 3%. The V gene's germline CDR1 is MNHEY and CDR2 SVGAGI. The CDR3 totals 14 residues. The V and J ends lost 6 bases and 5 bases respectively, with 16 bases between them.

The sample taken for sequencing was peripheral blood. The receptor comes from a woman under 40 with COVID-19, enrolled during active disease. The chain recombines TRBV6-5 with TRBJ2-5; a possible D gene is TRBD1 (6 bases). The CDR3 DNA sequence: TGTGCCAGCAGCCGGACAACTAGGGGGGAGACCCAGTACTTC. Protein sequence: CASSRTTRGETQYF.